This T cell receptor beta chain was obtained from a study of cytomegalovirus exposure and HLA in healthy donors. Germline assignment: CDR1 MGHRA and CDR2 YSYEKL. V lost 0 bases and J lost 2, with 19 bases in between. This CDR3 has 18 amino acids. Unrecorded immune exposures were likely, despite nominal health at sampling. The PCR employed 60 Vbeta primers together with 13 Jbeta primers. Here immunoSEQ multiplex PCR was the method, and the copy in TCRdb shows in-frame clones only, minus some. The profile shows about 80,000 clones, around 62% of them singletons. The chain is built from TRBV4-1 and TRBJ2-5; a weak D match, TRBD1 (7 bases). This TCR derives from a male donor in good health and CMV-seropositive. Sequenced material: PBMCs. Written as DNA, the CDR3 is TGCGCCAGCAGCCAAGATCTTGAGACAGGGAGGTGGCAAGAGACCCAGTACTTC. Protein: CASSQDLETGRWQETQYF.